This TCR beta chain was obtained from a study of Ad26.COV2.S vaccination and SARS-CoV-2 variants. Trimming removed 6 bases at V and 4 bases at J, with 22 bases between. In germline, CDR1 is MNHEY, CDR2 SVGEGT. The CDR3 has 16 residues. The treatment was: approximately 18 received Ad26.COV2.S at low or high dose, single or two shots; about 5 received placebo; per-sample allocation not given. The samples date from day 63 after the first vaccine or placebo injection. Only in-frame clones appear in the TCRdb table, and some are missing; sequencing was by immunoSEQ multiplex PCR. The sample lists around 380,000 clones; approximately 90% were seen once.

This TCR was recovered from a person between 18 and 60 years old who received the Ad26.COV2.S COVID-19 vaccine or a placebo. The rearrangement joins TRBV6-2 or TRBV6-3 to TRBJ2-7; D is undetermined. The sample in question was peripheral blood, obtained in a trial of Ad26.COV2.S vaccine versus placebo. This CDR3 reads CASSFRRPLGYYEQYF. The CDR3 coding sequence is TGTGCCAGCAGCTTCCGACGGCCCCTGGGGTATTACGAGCAGTACTTC.